The entry below describes one TCR beta chain. The data derive from a study of cytomegalovirus exposure and HLA in healthy donors. CDR3 length: 15 residues. Trimming removed 3 bases from V and 0 bases from J, with 11 bases in between. Germline assignment: CDR1 MDHEN and CDR2 SYDVKM. PCR primers comprised 60 Vbeta and 13 Jbeta primers. The repertoire was sequenced with immunoSEQ multiplex PCR; TCRdb's copy has only in-frame clones and lacks some. The table shows some 110,000 clones, with 78% occurring only once. Source material: PBMCs. The receptor's source is a woman between 35 and 50 years old in good health and CMV-seronegative. The gene calls are TRBV28 and TRBJ1-1; no clear D gene. The CDR3, as DNA: TGTGCCAGCAGTTTGCCCAGGCCCATGAACACTGAAGCTTTCTTT. Translation gives CASSLPRPMNTEAFF.